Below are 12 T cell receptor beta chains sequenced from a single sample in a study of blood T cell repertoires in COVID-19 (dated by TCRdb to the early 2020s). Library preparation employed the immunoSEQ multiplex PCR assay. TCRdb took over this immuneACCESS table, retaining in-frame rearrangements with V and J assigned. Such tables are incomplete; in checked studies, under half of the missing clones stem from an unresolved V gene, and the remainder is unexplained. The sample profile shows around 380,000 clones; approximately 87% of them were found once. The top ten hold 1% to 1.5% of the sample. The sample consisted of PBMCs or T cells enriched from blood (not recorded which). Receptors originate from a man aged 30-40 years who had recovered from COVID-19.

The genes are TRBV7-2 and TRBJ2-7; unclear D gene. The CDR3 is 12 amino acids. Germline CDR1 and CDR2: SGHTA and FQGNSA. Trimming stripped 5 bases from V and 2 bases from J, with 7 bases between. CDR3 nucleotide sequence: TGTGCCAGCAGCGTTACAACCTACGAGCAGTACTTC. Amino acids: CASSVTTYEQYF.

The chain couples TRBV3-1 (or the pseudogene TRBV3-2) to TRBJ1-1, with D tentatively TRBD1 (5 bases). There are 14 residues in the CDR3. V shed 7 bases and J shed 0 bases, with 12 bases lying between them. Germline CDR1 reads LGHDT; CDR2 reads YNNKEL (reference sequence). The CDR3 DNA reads TGTGCCAGCAACATCGGGGGGGTGAACACTGAAGCTTTCTTT. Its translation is CASNIGGVNTEAFF.

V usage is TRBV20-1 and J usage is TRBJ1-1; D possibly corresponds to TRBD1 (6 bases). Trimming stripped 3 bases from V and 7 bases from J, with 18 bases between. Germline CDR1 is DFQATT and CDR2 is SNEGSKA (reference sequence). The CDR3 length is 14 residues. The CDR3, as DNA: TGCAGTGCTAGTAACTTAGGGAGGGGGAATGAAGCTTTCTTT. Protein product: CSASNLGRGNEAFF.

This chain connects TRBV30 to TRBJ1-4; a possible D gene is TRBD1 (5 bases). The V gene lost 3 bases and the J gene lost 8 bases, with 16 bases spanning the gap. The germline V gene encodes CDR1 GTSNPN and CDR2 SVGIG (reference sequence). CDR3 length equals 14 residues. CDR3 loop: CAWRKTDDWEKLFF. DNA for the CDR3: TGTGCCTGGAGGAAGACAGACGATTGGGAAAAACTGTTTTTT.

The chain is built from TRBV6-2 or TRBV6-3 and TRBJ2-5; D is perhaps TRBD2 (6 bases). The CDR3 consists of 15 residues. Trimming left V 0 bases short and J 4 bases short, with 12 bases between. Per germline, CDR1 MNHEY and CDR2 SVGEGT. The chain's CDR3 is CASSYSFPGGETQYF. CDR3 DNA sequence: TGTGCCAGCAGTTACTCGTTTCCCGGGGGAGAGACCCAGTACTTC.

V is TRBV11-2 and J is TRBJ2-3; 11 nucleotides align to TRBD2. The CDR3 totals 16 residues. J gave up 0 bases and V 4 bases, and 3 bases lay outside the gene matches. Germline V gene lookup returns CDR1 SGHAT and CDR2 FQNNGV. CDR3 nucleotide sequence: TGTGCCAGCAGCTCCCTAGCGGGGGGTAGCACAGATACGCAGTATTTT. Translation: CASSSLAGGSTDTQYF.

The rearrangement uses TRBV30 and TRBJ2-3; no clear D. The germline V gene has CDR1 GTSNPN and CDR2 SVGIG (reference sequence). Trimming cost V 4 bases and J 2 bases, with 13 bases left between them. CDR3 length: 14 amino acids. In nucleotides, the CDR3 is TGTGCCTGGAATGGTCAGTTAAACACAGATACGCAGTATTTT. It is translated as CAWNGQLNTDTQYF.

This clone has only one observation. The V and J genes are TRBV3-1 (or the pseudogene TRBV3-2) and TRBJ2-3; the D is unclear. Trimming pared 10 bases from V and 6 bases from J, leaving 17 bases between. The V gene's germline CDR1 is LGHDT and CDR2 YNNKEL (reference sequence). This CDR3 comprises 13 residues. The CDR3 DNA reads TGTGCCACCCTTCAAACCCTCGGGGATACGCAGTATTTT. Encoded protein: CATLQTLGDTQYF.

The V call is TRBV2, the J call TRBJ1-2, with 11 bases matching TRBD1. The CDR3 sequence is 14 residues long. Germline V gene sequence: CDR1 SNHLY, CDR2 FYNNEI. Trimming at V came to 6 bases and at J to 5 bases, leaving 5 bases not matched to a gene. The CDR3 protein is CASRGDRGEYGYTF. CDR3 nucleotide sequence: TGTGCCAGCAGGGGGGACAGGGGGGAGTATGGCTACACCTTC. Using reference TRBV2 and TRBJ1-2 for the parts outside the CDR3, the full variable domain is EPEVTQTPSHQVTQMGQEVILRCVPISNHLYFYWYRQILGQKVEFLVSFYNNEISEKSEIFDDQFSVERPDGSNFTLKIRSTKLEDSAMYFCASRGDRGEYGYTFGSGTRLTVV.

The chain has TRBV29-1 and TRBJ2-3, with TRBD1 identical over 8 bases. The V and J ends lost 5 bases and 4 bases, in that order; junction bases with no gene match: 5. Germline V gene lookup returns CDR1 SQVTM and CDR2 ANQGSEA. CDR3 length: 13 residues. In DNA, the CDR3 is TGCAGCGTTAGCGGACAGGGCGCAGATACGCAGTATTTT. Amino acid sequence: CSVSGQGADTQYF.

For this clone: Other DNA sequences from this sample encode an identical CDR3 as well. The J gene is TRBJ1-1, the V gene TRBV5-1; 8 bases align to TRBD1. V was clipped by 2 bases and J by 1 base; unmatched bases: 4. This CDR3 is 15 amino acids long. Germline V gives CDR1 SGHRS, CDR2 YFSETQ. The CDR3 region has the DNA TGCGCCAGCAGCTTCCAGGGGGCCACGAACACTGAAGCTTTCTTT. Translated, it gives CASSFQGATNTEAFF.

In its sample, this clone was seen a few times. CDR3 loop: CASRSGGTEAFF. In DNA form, the CDR3 reads TGTGCCAGCAGATCCGGGGGCACTGAAGCTTTCTTT. The rearrangement links TRBV6-5 to TRBJ1-1; TRBD1 is a possible D gene (5 bases). Germline assignment: CDR1 MNHEY and CDR2 SVGAGI. CDR3 size: 12 residues. The ends were cut back, 6 bases at V and 4 bases at J, with 9 bases in the middle.